This record looks at one T cell receptor beta chain sequence and its context. These data belong to a study of cytotoxic CD8 clonotypes in ibrutinib-treated CLL. Overall study: There were over nine relapsed/refractory patients and about 14 treatment-naive patients, and around 17 were IGHV unmutated.

This CDR3 is built from 16 residues. Germline V gene data show CDR1 as SEHNR and CDR2 as FQNEAQ (reference sequence). After removal of 4 bases from V and 2 bases from J, the junction contained 7 bases not matched to a gene. Generated by immunoSEQ multiplex PCR, the TCRdb table keeps only in-frame clones and is missing some. The sample includes about 140,000 clones, under 95% of them seen just once. The specimen was PBMCs, collected after 12 months of ibrutinib treatment. This receptor was obtained from a human donor with chronic lymphocytic leukemia. This chain joins TRBV7-9 and TRBJ2-5, with 10 positions matching TRBD1. CDR3 residues: CASSSRTGGSQETQYF. The CDR3, as DNA: TGTGCCAGCAGCTCAAGGACAGGGGGTAGTCAAGAGACCCAGTACTTC.